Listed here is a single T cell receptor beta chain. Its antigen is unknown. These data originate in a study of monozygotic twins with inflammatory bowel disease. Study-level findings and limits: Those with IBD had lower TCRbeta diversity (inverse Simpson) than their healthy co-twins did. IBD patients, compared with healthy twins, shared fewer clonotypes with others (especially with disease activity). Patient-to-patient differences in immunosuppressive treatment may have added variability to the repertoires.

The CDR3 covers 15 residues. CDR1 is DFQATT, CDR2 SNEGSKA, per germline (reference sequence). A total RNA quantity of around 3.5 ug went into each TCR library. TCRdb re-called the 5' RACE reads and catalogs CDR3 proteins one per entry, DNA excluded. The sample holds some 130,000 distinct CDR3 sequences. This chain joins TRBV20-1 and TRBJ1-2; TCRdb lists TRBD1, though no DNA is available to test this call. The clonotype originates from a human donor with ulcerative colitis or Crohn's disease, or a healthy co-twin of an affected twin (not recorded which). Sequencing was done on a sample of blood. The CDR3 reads CSALEGTVTNYGYTF.